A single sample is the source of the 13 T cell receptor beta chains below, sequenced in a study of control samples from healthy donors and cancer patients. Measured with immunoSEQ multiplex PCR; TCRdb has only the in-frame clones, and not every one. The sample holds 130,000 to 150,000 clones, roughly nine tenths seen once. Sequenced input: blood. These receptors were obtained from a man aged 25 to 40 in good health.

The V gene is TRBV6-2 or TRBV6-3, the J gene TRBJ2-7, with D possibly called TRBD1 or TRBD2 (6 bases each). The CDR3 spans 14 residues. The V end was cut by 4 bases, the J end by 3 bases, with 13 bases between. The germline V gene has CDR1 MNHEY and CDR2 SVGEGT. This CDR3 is CASSWGRGGYEQYF. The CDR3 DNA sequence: TGTGCCAGCAGTTGGGGCAGGGGAGGCTACGAGCAGTACTTC.

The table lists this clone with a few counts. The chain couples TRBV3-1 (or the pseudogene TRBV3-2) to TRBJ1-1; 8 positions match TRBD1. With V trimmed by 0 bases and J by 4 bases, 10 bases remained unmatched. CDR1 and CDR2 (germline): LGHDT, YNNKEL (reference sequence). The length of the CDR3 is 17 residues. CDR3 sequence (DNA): TGTGCCAGCAGCCAAGAGGTCGAGGGGCAGGGGGCCACTGAAGCTTTCTTT. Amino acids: CASSQEVEGQGATEAFF.

This CDR3 reads CASSPGDPGGELFF. The CDR3 DNA is TGTGCCAGCAGCCCGGGGGACCCCGGAGGGGAGCTGTTTTTT. The chain uses TRBV5-4 and TRBJ2-2; D might be TRBD2 (6 bases). The V end lost 4 bases, the J end lost 8 bases, and 15 bases lay between the germline ends. This CDR3 contains 14 residues. Germline V gene sequence: CDR1 SGHNT, CDR2 YYREEE (reference sequence).

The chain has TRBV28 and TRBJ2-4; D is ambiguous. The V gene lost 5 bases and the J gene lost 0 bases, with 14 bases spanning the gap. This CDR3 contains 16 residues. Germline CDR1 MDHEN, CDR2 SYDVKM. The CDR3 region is CASSAGPKVAKNIQYF. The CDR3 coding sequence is TGTGCCAGCAGTGCCGGGCCTAAGGTAGCCAAAAACATTCAGTACTTC.

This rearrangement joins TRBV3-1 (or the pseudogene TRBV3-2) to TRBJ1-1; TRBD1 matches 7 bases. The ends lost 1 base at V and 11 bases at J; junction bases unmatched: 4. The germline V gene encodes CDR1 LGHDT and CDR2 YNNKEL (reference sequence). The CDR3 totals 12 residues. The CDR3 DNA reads TGTGCCAGCAGCCAAGCGGGGACAGTGGCTTTCTTT. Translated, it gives CASSQAGTVAFF.

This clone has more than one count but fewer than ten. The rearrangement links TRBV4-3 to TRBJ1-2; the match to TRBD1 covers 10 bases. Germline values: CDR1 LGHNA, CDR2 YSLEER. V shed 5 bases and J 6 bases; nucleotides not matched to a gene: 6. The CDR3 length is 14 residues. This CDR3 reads CASSERQGADGYTF. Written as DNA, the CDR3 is TGCGCCAGCAGCGAGCGACAGGGGGCTGATGGCTACACCTTC.

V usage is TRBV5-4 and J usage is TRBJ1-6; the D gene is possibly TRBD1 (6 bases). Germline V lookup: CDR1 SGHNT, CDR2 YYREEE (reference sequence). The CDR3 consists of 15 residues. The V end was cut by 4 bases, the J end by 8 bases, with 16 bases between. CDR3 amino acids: CASSGGGGADSPLHF. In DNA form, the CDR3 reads TGTGCCAGCAGCGGCGGAGGGGGGGCGGATTCACCCCTCCACTTT. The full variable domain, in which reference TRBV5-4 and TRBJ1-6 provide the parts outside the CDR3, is ETGVTQSPTHLIKTRGQQVTLRCSSQSGHNTVSWYQQALGQGPQFIFQYYREEENGRGNFPPRFSGLQFPNYSSELNVNALELDDSALYLCASSGGGGADSPLHFGNGTRLTVT.

CDR3 sequence (DNA): TGTGCCATCAGTGCGGGGGGGACAGGTCGGAATCAGCCCCAGCATTTT. Residues: CAISAGGTGRNQPQHF. The genes are TRBV10-3 and TRBJ1-5, with 8 positions matching TRBD1. CDR3 length: 16 residues. Looked up from germline, CDR1 is ENHRY and CDR2 is SYGVKD. V was pared by 4 bases and J by 4 bases, with 9 bases of the junction left unmatched.

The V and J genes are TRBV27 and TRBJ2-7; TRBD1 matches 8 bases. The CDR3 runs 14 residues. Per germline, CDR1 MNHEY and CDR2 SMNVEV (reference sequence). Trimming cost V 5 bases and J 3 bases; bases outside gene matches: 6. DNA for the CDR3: TGTGCCAGCAGTCCAGACAGGGGAGGCTACGAGCAGTACTTC. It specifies CASSPDRGGYEQYF.

CDR3 sequence: CASSPQTGWRQQFF. As DNA, the CDR3 is TGTGCCAGCAGTCCCCAAACAGGATGGAGGCAGCAGTTCTTC. The chain uses TRBV6-5 and TRBJ2-1, with D perhaps being TRBD1 or TRBD2 (5 bases each). The CDR3 is 14 amino acids. Germline V gene data show CDR1 as MNHEY and CDR2 as SVGAGI. Trimming left V 5 bases short and J 11 bases short, with 19 bases between.

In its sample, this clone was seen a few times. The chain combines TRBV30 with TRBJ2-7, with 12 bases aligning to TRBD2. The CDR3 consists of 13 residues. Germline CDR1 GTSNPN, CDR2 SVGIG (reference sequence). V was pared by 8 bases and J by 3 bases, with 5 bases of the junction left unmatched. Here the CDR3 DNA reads TGTGCCCGAACGACTAGCGGGGGCTACGAGCAGTACTTC. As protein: CARTTSGGYEQYF.

CDR3 region: CASSINTGTAIYEQYF. The DNA of the CDR3 is TGTGCCAGTAGTATCAATACCGGGACAGCAATCTACGAGCAGTACTTC. J is TRBJ2-7 and V is TRBV19; 7 nucleotides agree with TRBD1. The CDR3 spans 16 residues. The J segment lost 3 bases and the V segment lost 3 bases, leaving 11 bases of the junction unmatched. Looked up from germline, CDR1 is LNHDA and CDR2 is SQIVND (reference sequence).

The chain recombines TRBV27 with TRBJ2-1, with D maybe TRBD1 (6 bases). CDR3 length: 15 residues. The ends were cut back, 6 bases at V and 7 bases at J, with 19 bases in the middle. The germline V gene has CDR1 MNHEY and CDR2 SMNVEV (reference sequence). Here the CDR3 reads CASSPSEAGVNEQFF. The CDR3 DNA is TGTGCCAGCAGCCCGTCGGAGGCAGGGGTTAATGAGCAGTTCTTC.